The entry below gives a single TCR beta chain sequence along with its context. Generated by immunoSEQ multiplex PCR, the TCRdb table keeps only in-frame clones and is missing some. The sample gives about 370,000 clones, over 75% of which show up once; under 11% is in the top ten. The data were obtained in a study of blood T cell repertoires in COVID-19. Study overall: The samples span acute and convalescent COVID-19 from the United States, Italy and Spain. T cells, B-cell-depleted T cells, or PBMCs provided the cDNA or gDNA that served as material.

Germline V gives CDR1 ENHRY, CDR2 SYGVKD. The CDR3 length is 13 residues. Trimming took 1 base from V and 0 from J, leaving 3 bases between them. The chain recombines TRBV10-3 with TRBJ1-2; no definite D call. The receptor comes from a woman under 40 with COVID-19, enrolled during active disease. Source material: peripheral blood. The CDR3 region has the DNA TGTGCCATCAGTGAGTTCACTAACTATGGCTACACCTTC. It codes for CAISEFTNYGYTF.